Listed below are T cell receptor beta chains from one sample, sequenced in a study of identical twins. TCRdb reanalysed the 5' RACE reads using MiXCR and keeps one entry per CDR3 protein. The profile shows 350,000 to 400,000 distinct CDR3 sequences, 7% to 9.5% of them singletons. Sequenced: naive T cells sorted from blood. All receptors derive from a woman between 50 and 59 years old in good health. Each CDR3 is given with its conserved first and last residue. Each record gives: CDR3 length, D gene, V gene, clone size, J gene, CDR3 DNA, CDR3 protein. D genes are given only for firm matches. Rows may omit the clone size; those that give it use once, few, many or a size class.

>15|NA|TRBV28|NA|TRBJ2-5
TGTGCCAGCAGTATAGGGGGGTTTACCCAAGAGACCCAGTACTTC
CASSIGGFTQETQYF
>17|TRBD2|TRBV5-1|many|TRBJ2-3
TGCGCCAGCAGCTTGGACCCGACTGCGGGGGACACAGATACGCAGTATTTT
CASSLDPTAGDTDTQYF
>14|TRBD1|TRBV7-9|NA|TRBJ1-2
TGTGCCAGCAGCTCCGGACAGGGACACTATGGCTACACCTTC
CASSSGQGHYGYTF
>15|TRBD2|TRBV20-1|many|TRBJ2-5
TGCAGTGCTAGCCCTCTACTAGCGGAACAAGAGACCCAGTACTTC
CSASPLLAEQETQYF
>14|NA|TRBV5-1|NA|TRBJ2-1
TGCGCCAGCAAATGGCAGGACTCCTACAATGAGCAGTTCTTC
CASKWQDSYNEQFF
>14|TRBD2|TRBV30|NA|TRBJ2-2
TGTGCCATTGGGACTAGCGGGGGAACCGGGGAGCTGTTTTTT
CAIGTSGGTGELFF
>15|NA|TRBV14|few|TRBJ2-3
TGTGCCAGCAGCCAAGTTGCCAGGAACACAGATACGCAGTATTTT
CASSQVARNTDTQYF
>15|NA|TRBV11-3|few|TRBJ2-5
TGTGCCAGCAGCTACGGACGCCTCGATCGAGAGACCCAGTACTTC
CASSYGRLDRETQYF
>16|NA|TRBV27|NA|TRBJ2-5
TGTGCCAGCAGTCCTAGGGGGGCTAGCATCCAAGAGACCCAGTACTTC
CASSPRGASIQETQYF
>16|NA|TRBV5-5|few|TRBJ2-3
TGTGCCAGCAGCTTGGGTTACAGGGAGAGGACAGATACGCAGTATTTT
CASSLGYRERTDTQYF
>16|NA|TRBV12-3/TRBV12-4|few|TRBJ2-2
TGTGCCAGCAGTGGGCCAGGGTTAATGTCAACCGGGGAGCTGTTTTTT
CASSGPGLMSTGELFF
>17|NA|TRBV12-3/TRBV12-4|many|TRBJ2-7
TGTGCCAGCAGTGCGGACCTTCAAACAAAGAACCCCTACGAGCAGTACTTC
CASSADLQTKNPYEQYF
>16|TRBD2|TRBV6-5|few|TRBJ2-1
TGTGCCAGCAGTTTCCGGACTAGCGGGAATAACAATGAGCAGTTCTTC
CASSFRTSGNNNEQFF
>14|TRBD2|TRBV12-3/TRBV12-4|few|TRBJ2-7
TGTGCCAGCAGTTTACTAGCGGAAGCCTACGAGCAGTACTTC
CASSLLAEAYEQYF
>14|TRBD1|TRBV24-1|NA|TRBJ1-2
TGTGCCACCAGTGAACCCGGGACAGGGGGTGGCTACACCTTC
CATSEPGTGGGYTF
>14|NA|TRBV30|NA|TRBJ1-4
TGTGCCTGGGGCGACACCGCAACTAATGAAAAACTGTTTTTT
CAWGDTATNEKLFF
>15|NA|TRBV27|few|TRBJ1-4
TGTGCCAGCAGTTTAATCCGGGCCCAACGGGAAAAACTGTTTTTT
CASSLIRAQREKLFF
>17|NA|TRBV6-5|few|TRBJ1-1
TGTGCCAGCAGCCCGACCGGGGGCTTGGGTTGGAACACTGAAGCTTTCTTT
CASSPTGGLGWNTEAFF
>11|NA|TRBV10-3|once|TRBJ2-5
TGTGCCATCAGTGACAAGGAGACCCAGTACTTC
CAISDKETQYF
>13|TRBD2|TRBV10-3|NA|TRBJ2-1
TGTGCCATCAGCCCAACTAGCGGCGCTGAGCAGTTCTTC
CAISPTSGAEQFF
>16|TRBD2|TRBV12-3/TRBV12-4|few|TRBJ2-7
TGTGCCAGCAGCCGGAAAGAACTAGCGGGAGTCTACGAGCAGTACTTC
CASSRKELAGVYEQYF
>12|TRBD2|TRBV4-1|many|TRBJ2-1
TGCGCCAGCAGCCACCCACTAGCGGAGCAGTTCTTC
CASSHPLAEQFF
>14|TRBD1|TRBV7-8|few|TRBJ2-5
TGTGCCAGCAGCCCCGACAGGGGCCGGGAGACCCAGTACTTC
CASSPDRGRETQYF
>14|NA|TRBV7-3|NA|TRBJ1-1
TGTGCCAGCAGCCTCGAAGGGACGAACACTGAAGCTTTCTTT
CASSLEGTNTEAFF
>16|NA|TRBV7-2|NA|TRBJ2-1
TGTGCCAGCAGCTTAGTGGCTAACCCCCGCTACAATGAGCAGTTCTTC
CASSLVANPRYNEQFF